This T cell receptor (beta chain) was observed in a study of blood T cell repertoires in COVID-19 (dated by TCRdb to between 2020 and 2021). With regard to the full study: Samples from collaborators originated in the United States, Italy and Spain and spanned both the acute and convalescent phases of COVID-19. Where available, HLA class I and class II types were obtained from metadata supplied by the sample provider rather than from assay-based typing. Subjects who had been exposed to COVID-19, were actively infected with it, or had recovered from it provided the deeply sampled blood TCRbeta repertoires that made up the dataset. Samples came from the ongoing ImmuneRACE study (first 160 participants) plus 1,254 subjects from 6 global collaborators. The repertoires were made available in a free public database intended to serve as a resource for research on the immune response to SARS-CoV-2. The material from the prospective study consisted of cDNA or gDNA derived from T cells, B-cell-depleted T cells, or PBMCs. Nearly every sample came with metadata listing a de-identified subject ID, COVID-19 status, age in years and sex. Overall study results and their limits: Clinical and demographic metadata were provided uncurated, with the amount varying by source and participant.

Each collaborating institution followed its own protocols to collect whole blood in K2EDTA tubes. For TCRbeta analysis, collaborators shipped samples as frozen whole blood, isolated PBMCs, or DNA extracted from either of those sample types. Notes on this clone: It lacks a known antigen. No base quality values were provided; no much bigger clone lies one nucleotide off.

The germline V gene yields SGHRS for CDR1 and YFSETQ for CDR2. V loses 8 bases at its end and J loses 3 bases; junction bases beyond the gene matches: 7. Reading from cysteine to phenylalanine, the CDR3 counts 14 amino acids. Left in the record is the CDR3 DNA by itself, 42 bases read in frame from the first base. TCRbeta CDR3 regions were amplified from genomic DNA using the immunoSEQ Assay, a bias-controlled multiplex PCR. Per the original workflow: Nucleated cell counts per sample were estimated from amplification of reference gene primers within the assay. To quantify the absolute abundance of each unique TCRbeta CDR3 rearrangement, sequence reads were collapsed and filtered. Productive Simpson clonality was computed per sample as the square root of Simpson's diversity index over productive rearrangements. TCRdb obtained this table from immuneACCESS and retained in-frame rearrangements with V and J assigned. These tables miss some clones; where compared with another copy, unresolved V genes account for less than half of the shortfall, and the remainder is unexplained. That table is the source of V, J and clone size, and D and trimming were worked out from the DNA. This sample has approximately 360,000 clones in its table, and around 90% of those were observed once. Approximately 1.2% of the sample comes from the top ten.

The sample comprised peripheral blood. This receptor was taken from a man aged 40-49 years with acute or convalescent COVID-19. Recombination joined TRBV5-1 with TRBJ1-4; TRBD1 matches 7 bases in the middle. The CDR3: CASRRGTANEKLFF. The base sequence is TGCGCCAGTAGGCGTGGGACAGCTAATGAAAAACTGTTTTTT.